The 26 T cell receptor beta chains below were found in one sample sequenced in a study of CXCR3-negative and CXCR3-positive naive CD8 T cells. Findings and limits, study-wide: Hydrophobicity of TRB CDR3s was greater in CXCR3-positive naive cells than in CXCR3-negative naive cells.

Via 5' RACE with UMI labels, TRB cDNA libraries were prepared. TCRdb re-called the 5' RACE reads and catalogs CDR3 proteins one per entry, DNA excluded. Here the sample table reports 84,000 or so distinct CDR3 sequences. Antigens of these TCRs are unknown. Sequencing input: naive CXCR3+ CD8+ T cells from blood. Subset here: CD45RO-CCR7+CD27+CD95- naive CD8+ T cells expressing CXCR3 (TNR3+). The receptor set was obtained from a human donor in good health. Some clones in this sample may be carry-over from other donors' samples.

The V call is TRBV12-5, the J call TRBJ2-1; checking the TCRdb D call of TRBD1 is not possible without DNA. The CDR3 sequence is 13 residues long. CDR1 and CDR2 (germline): LGHNT, FRNRAP. The chain's CDR3 is CASGLWGREEQFF. Variable domain in full (rest from reference TRBV12-5 and TRBJ2-1): DARVTQTPRHKVTEMGQEVTMRCQPILGHNTVFWYRQTMMQGLELLAYFRNRAPLDDSGMPKDRFSAEMPDATLATLKIQPSEPRDSAVYFCASGLWGREEQFFGPGTRLTVL.

The V gene is TRBV29-1, the J gene TRBJ2-5. This CDR3 has 13 amino acids. The germline gives CDR1 SQVTM, CDR2 ANQGSEA. The CDR3 sequence is CSVEGDGVETQYF.

The chain links TRBV14 to TRBJ2-7. Germline lookup yields CDR1 SGHDN and CDR2 FVKESK. CDR3 length: 15 amino acids. The CDR3 region is CASSLLVGGSYEQYF.

The V and J genes are TRBV18 and TRBJ2-1. CDR3 size: 12 residues. Germline V lookup: CDR1 KGHSH, CDR2 LQKENI. CDR3 amino acids: CASSPGDNEQFF. Supplemented by reference TRBV18 and TRBJ2-1, the full variable domain reads NAGVMQNPRHLVRRRGQEARLRCSPMKGHSHVYWYRQLPEEGLKFMVYLQKENIIDESGMPKERFSAEFPKEGPSILRIQQVVRGDSAAYFCASSPGDNEQFFGPGTRLTVL.

The chain couples TRBV11-1 to TRBJ2-7. CDR1 SGHAT and CDR2 FQDESV come from the germline V gene (reference sequence). This CDR3 spans 15 amino acids. CDR3 loop: CASSLGSELYTPQYF.

J is TRBJ2-7 and V is TRBV21-1; TCRdb returns TRBD2, unconfirmable since there is no DNA. TRBV21-1 is recorded as a pseudogene. The CDR3 covers 17 residues. CDR3 amino acids: CASSPVGLAGSGGEQYF.

The CDR3 reads CASSYSGRNNSPLHF. This chain uses TRBV6-2 or TRBV6-3 with TRBJ1-6. CDR1 MNHEY and CDR2 SVGEGT come from the germline V gene. The CDR3 length is 15 residues.

The chain is built from TRBV25-1 and TRBJ2-4; TCRdb's D call of TRBD1 is untestable without DNA. The V gene's germline CDR1 is MGHDK and CDR2 SYGVNS. The CDR3 totals 14 residues. The CDR3 protein is CAISPVGGKNIQYF. Full variable domain (rest looked up from reference TRBV25-1 and TRBJ2-4): EADIYQTPRYLVIGTGKKITLECSQTMGHDKMYWYQQDPGMELHLIHYSYGVNSTEKGDLSSESTVSRIRTEHFPLTLESARPSHTSQYLCAISPVGGKNIQYFGAGTRLSVL.

The chain joins TRBV12-3 or TRBV12-4 to TRBJ2-7; without DNA, the TCRdb call of TRBD2 cannot be checked. CDR3 length: 15 residues. This CDR3 reads CASSLSAGEVYEQYF.

CDR3 region: CASSERGGTGELFF. This chain connects TRBV12-3 or TRBV12-4 to TRBJ2-2; TCRdb's assignment of TRBD2 cannot be checked, as there is no DNA. The CDR3 contains 14 residues.

This rearrangement joins TRBV4-1 to TRBJ1-4. The CDR3 is made up of 15 amino acids. Per the germline V gene, CDR1 is MGHRA and CDR2 is YSYEKL. The CDR3 region is CASSQDRRYNEKLFF.

This rearrangement joins TRBV29-1 to TRBJ1-3. Per the germline V gene, CDR1 is SQVTM and CDR2 is ANQGSEA. The CDR3 runs 13 residues. The CDR3 spells CSVGPDSGNTIYF.

The rearrangement joins TRBV29-1 to TRBJ2-5; as DNA is missing, the TRBD2 call by TCRdb cannot be tested. The CDR3 runs to 13 residues. Germline CDR1 SQVTM, CDR2 ANQGSEA. CDR3 sequence reads: CSVEGGLAETQYF.

The genes are TRBV4-3 and TRBJ2-7; TCRdb's D call of TRBD1 is untestable without DNA. Per the germline V gene, CDR1 is LGHNA and CDR2 is YSLEER. The CDR3 totals 15 residues. The CDR3 spells CASSQDAGGQLEQYF.

The genes are TRBV27 and TRBJ2-7; TCRdb lists TRBD2, though no DNA is available to test this call. CDR3 length equals 17 residues. Germline lookup yields CDR1 MNHEY and CDR2 SMNVEV (reference sequence). CDR3 protein: CASSYQTPLKSSYEQYF.

The genes are TRBV20-1 and TRBJ1-5; TCRdb proposes TRBD1, but this gene call is untestable without DNA. CDR1 is DFQATT, CDR2 SNEGSKA, per germline (reference sequence). The CDR3 extends over 15 amino acids. CDR3 region: CSAHTGASGNQPQHF.

This chain connects TRBV5-1 to TRBJ2-7. The CDR3 has 12 residues. CDR1 and CDR2 from the germline V gene are SGHRS and YFSETQ. The CDR3 reads CASSGARVEQYF.

The chain links TRBV7-2 to TRBJ1-1. This CDR3 is built from 13 residues. Germline V gene sequence: CDR1 SGHTA, CDR2 FQGNSA. CDR3 amino acids: CASSLSTRTEAFF.

The V call is TRBV9, the J call TRBJ2-1; lacking DNA, the TRBD1 call made by TCRdb goes unchecked. Germline CDR1 is SGDLS and CDR2 is YYNGEE. This CDR3 is 13 amino acids long. CDR3 region: CASSESGPLEQFF.

The chain uses TRBV12-3 or TRBV12-4 and TRBJ2-7; the D call from TCRdb, TRBD1, cannot be confirmed without DNA. This CDR3 region has 13 residues. The chain's CDR3 is CASRTDPAYEQYF.

This chain joins TRBV3-1 and TRBJ2-7; TCRdb names TRBD1, which stays unverified in the absence of DNA. The V gene's germline CDR1 is LGHDT and CDR2 YNNKEL (reference sequence). This CDR3 has 18 residues. CDR3 residues: CASSQDDPGQGNTYEQYF.

V usage is TRBV20-1 and J usage is TRBJ2-5; TCRdb's assignment of TRBD1 cannot be checked, as there is no DNA. The CDR3 spans 13 residues. CDR1 is DFQATT, CDR2 SNEGSKA, per germline (reference sequence). CDR3 residues: CSARVGPGETQYF.

This chain joins TRBV18 and TRBJ1-5; TCRdb reports TRBD1, a call that lacks DNA to check it against. Per the germline V gene, CDR1 is KGHSH and CDR2 is LQKENI. This CDR3 has 18 amino acids. The CDR3 region is CASSQFGTPQSGNQPQHF.

The CDR3 spells CAISEDTYEQYF. The V and J genes are TRBV10-3 and TRBJ2-7. The CDR3 runs to 12 residues. CDR1 and CDR2 from the germline V gene are ENHRY and SYGVKD.

This sequence joins TRBV13 and TRBJ1-1. Germline lookup yields CDR1 PRHDT and CDR2 FYEKMQ (reference sequence). The CDR3 extends over 11 amino acids. Here the CDR3 reads CASSLGPEAFF.

The genes are TRBV28 and TRBJ2-1; the TCRdb call, TRBD2, lacks DNA for checking. The CDR3 has 15 amino acids. Germline CDR1 MDHEN, CDR2 SYDVKM. The CDR3 sequence: CASSLLGEAYNEQFF. The full variable domain, completed using reference TRBV28 and TRBJ2-1, is DVKVTQSSRYLVKRTGEKVFLECVQDMDHENMFWYRQDPGLGLRLIYFSYDVKMKEKGDIPEGYSVSREKKERFSLILESASTNQTSMYLCASSLLGEAYNEQFFGPGTRLTVL.